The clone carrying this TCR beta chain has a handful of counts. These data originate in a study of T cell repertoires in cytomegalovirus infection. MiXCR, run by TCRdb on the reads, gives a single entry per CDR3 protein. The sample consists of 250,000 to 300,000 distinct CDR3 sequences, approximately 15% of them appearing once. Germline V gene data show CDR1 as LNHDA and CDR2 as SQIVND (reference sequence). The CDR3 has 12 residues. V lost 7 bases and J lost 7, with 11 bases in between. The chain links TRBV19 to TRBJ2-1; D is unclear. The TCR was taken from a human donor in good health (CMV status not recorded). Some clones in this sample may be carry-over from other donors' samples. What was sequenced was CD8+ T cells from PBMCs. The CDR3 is CASKEFTNEQFF. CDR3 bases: TGTGCCAGTAAAGAATTCACGAATGAGCAGTTCTTC.